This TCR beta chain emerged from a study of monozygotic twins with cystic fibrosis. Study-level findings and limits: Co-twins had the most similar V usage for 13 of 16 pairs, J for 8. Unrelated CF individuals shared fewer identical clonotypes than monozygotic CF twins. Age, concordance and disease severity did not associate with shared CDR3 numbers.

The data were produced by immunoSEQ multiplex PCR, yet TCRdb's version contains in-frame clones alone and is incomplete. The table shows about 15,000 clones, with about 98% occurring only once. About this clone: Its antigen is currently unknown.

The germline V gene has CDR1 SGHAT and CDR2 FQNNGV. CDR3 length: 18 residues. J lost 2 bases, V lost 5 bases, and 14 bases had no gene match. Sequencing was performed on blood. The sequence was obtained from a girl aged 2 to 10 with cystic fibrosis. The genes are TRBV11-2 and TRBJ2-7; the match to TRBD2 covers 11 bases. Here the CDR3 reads CASSELAGVDLGTYEQYF. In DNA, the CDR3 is TGTGCCAGCAGCGAACTAGCGGGAGTGGATTTGGGGACCTACGAGCAGTACTTC.